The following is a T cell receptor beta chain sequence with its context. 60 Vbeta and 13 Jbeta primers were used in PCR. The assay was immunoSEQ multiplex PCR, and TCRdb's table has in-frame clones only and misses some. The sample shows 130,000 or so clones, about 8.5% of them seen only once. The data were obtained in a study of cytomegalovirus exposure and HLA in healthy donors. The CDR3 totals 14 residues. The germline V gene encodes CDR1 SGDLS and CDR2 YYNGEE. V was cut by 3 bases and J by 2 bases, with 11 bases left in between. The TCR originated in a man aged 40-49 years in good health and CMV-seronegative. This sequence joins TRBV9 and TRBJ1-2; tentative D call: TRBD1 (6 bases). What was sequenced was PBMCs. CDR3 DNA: TGTGCCAGCAGCGCAACCGGGACAAACTATGGCTACACCTTC. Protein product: CASSATGTNYGYTF.